This T cell receptor (beta chain) was recorded in a study of CD8 T cells in ankylosing spondylitis. Germline V gene data show CDR1 as SGHAT and CDR2 as FQNNGV. The CDR3 is 14 amino acids. V lost 5 bases to trimming and J lost 5 bases, with 15 bases between them. Via MiXCR, TCRdb re-called the 5' RACE reads, giving one row per CDR3 protein. Among about 330,000 distinct CDR3 sequences listed, less than 9.5% were seen once. The study, taken as a whole, reports: A TCR beta motif of several highly homologous variants seemed to mark ankylosing spondylitis blood.

This clonotype has just a few counts. Antigen unknown. The sample consisted of blood, either unsorted or a sorted T cell fraction (not recorded which). The rearrangement links TRBV11-2 to TRBJ2-5, with D maybe TRBD1 (6 bases). The clonotype originates from a male donor with ankylosing spondylitis. The chain's CDR3 is CASSPRGLGETQYF. The CDR3 coding sequence is TGTGCCAGCAGCCCCAGGGGTTTGGGGGAGACCCAGTACTTC.